Listed here are 22 T cell receptor beta chains from one sample, sequenced in a study of blood T cell repertoires in COVID-19. Repertoires were generated with immunoSEQ multiplex PCR, while TCRdb's copy carries only in-frame clones and drops some. The repertoire holds about 260,000 clones, with 80% to 90% as singletons. Sequenced material: peripheral blood. The origin of the receptors is a woman aged 45-59 years with acute or convalescent COVID-19.

The rearrangement uses TRBV27 and TRBJ2-2; 8 nucleotides match TRBD2. The CDR3 consists of 16 residues. Looked up from germline, CDR1 is MNHEY and CDR2 is SMNVEV (reference sequence). The junction had 6 bases not matched to a gene; V was cut back by 2 bases and J by 4 bases. The CDR3 coding sequence is TGTGCCAGCAGTTTACGGGGGGGCCTAATCACCGGGGAGCTGTTTTTT. This sequence encodes CASSLRGGLITGELFF.

The chain employs TRBV29-1 and TRBJ2-7; TRBD1 matches 10 bases. The CDR3 is 12 amino acids. The V and J ends lost 7 bases and 9 bases, in that order; junction bases with no gene match: 9. Per germline, CDR1 SQVTM and CDR2 ANQGSEA. CDR3 sequence: CSALRDRGVQYF. For the CDR3, the DNA is TGCAGCGCCCTAAGGGACAGGGGAGTGCAGTACTTC.

The genes are TRBV6-1 and TRBJ1-3; TRBD1 aligns across 8 bases. Germline CDR1 and CDR2: MNHNS and SASEGT. The CDR3 spans 15 residues. V dropped 3 bases and J dropped 4; count of bases not matched to a gene: 5. The CDR3 sequence is CASSDQGAIGNTIYF. The CDR3 DNA sequence: TGTGCCAGCAGTGATCAGGGGGCAATCGGAAACACCATATATTTT.

The CDR3 loop reads CASSASRDSSYEQYF. In nucleotides, the CDR3 is TGTGCCAGCAGCGCCTCCCGGGACAGCTCCTACGAGCAGTACTTC. The rearrangement joins TRBV9 to TRBJ2-7; 7 bases line up with TRBD1. CDR1 and CDR2 from the germline V gene are SGDLS and YYNGEE. CDR3 size: 15 residues. The V gene end was trimmed by 3 bases and the J gene end by 0 bases; junction bases not matched to a gene: 6.

The rearrangement links TRBV27 to TRBJ1-2, with 9 bases identical to TRBD1. Germline V gene lookup returns CDR1 MNHEY and CDR2 SMNVEV (reference sequence). Losses at the gene ends were 4 bases for V and 3 bases for J; bases not matched to a gene: 9. The CDR3 contains 16 residues. Written as DNA, the CDR3 is TGTGCCAGCAGTTCGCACGGGACAGGGTTGGACTATGGCTACACCTTC. It codes for CASSSHGTGLDYGYTF.

The chain joins TRBV27 to TRBJ2-7; 8 nucleotides agree with TRBD1. The CDR3 loop spans 14 amino acids. Germline V gene data show CDR1 as MNHEY and CDR2 as SMNVEV (reference sequence). Trimming removed 5 bases from V and 5 bases from J; junction bases left unmatched: 8. The DNA for the CDR3 is TGTGCCAGCAGTGGACAGGGTGTGATCGACGAGCAGTACTTC. Protein product: CASSGQGVIDEQYF.

The CDR3 region has the DNA TGTGCCAGCAGTCCGGACAGATCCTATGGCTACACCTTC. Translating it yields CASSPDRSYGYTF. The V gene is TRBV7-9, the J gene TRBJ1-2; a possible D gene is TRBD1 (6 bases). Between the trimmed V and J ends, which lost 6 bases and 4 bases, there was a span of 12 bases. This CDR3 has 13 residues. The germline V gene encodes CDR1 SEHNR and CDR2 FQNEAQ (reference sequence).

The CDR3 sequence: CASSSDRGGRPTGELFF. CDR3 nucleotides: TGCGCCAGCAGCTCGGACAGGGGCGGTAGACCCACCGGGGAGCTGTTTTTT. V usage is TRBV5-1 and J usage is TRBJ2-2; TRBD1 matches 9 bases. The CDR3 has 17 amino acids. CDR1 SGHRS and CDR2 YFSETQ come from the germline V gene. Germline trimming cut 3 bases from V and 4 bases from J; bases unmatched to any gene: 10.

This clone was observed once. The chain is built from TRBV27 and TRBJ1-2; tentative D call: TRBD1 (6 bases). Trimming removed 5 bases from V and 4 bases from J, with 17 bases in between. Looked up from germline, CDR1 is MNHEY and CDR2 is SMNVEV (reference sequence). There are 15 residues in the CDR3. The CDR3 loop reads CASSALRGRGYGYTF. CDR3 nucleotide sequence: TGTGCCAGCAGTGCTCTCAGGGGAAGAGGCTATGGCTACACCTTC.

A remark on this clone: The CDR3 ends on some other residue instead of the conserved phenylalanine or tryptophan, so this is likely a read error. No DNA is shown, since the ends of the CDR3 on it are uncertain; the CDR3 is the one TCRdb lists. The chain uses TRBV10-3 and TRBJ1-1. Germline V gives CDR1 ENHRY, CDR2 SYGVKD. The length of the CDR3 is 11 amino acids, counting both ends. The CDR3 region is CAIKGPGFADL.

V is TRBV5-1 and J is TRBJ1-5; D is undetermined. Per germline, CDR1 SGHRS and CDR2 YFSETQ. Trimming pared 5 bases from V and 1 base from J, leaving 22 bases between. The CDR3 is 18 residues long. CDR3 loop: CASRRGDGGSLSNQPQHF. The CDR3 DNA is TGCGCCAGCAGACGAGGAGATGGAGGGTCCCTAAGCAATCAGCCCCAGCATTTT.

In DNA, the CDR3 is TGCGCCAGCAGCTTGGCGAAGGGGGCGAACACTGAAGCTTTCTTT. Translation gives CASSLAKGANTEAFF. This rearrangement joins TRBV5-1 to TRBJ1-1; 7 positions match TRBD1. The germline CDR1 and CDR2 sequences are SGHRS and YFSETQ. Unmatched junction bases numbered 3, after V lost 0 bases and J lost 1 base. CDR3 length: 15 amino acids.

V and J are TRBV29-1 and TRBJ2-2, with TRBD1 matching over 12 bases. Germline V gene sequence: CDR1 SQVTM, CDR2 ANQGSEA. The CDR3 extends over 15 amino acids. V gave up 2 bases and J gave up 6 bases; unmatched junction bases: 4. The CDR3 protein is CSVEPRDRGPGELFF. The DNA for the CDR3 is TGCAGCGTTGAACCCCGGGACAGGGGGCCCGGGGAGCTGTTTTTT.

This chain joins TRBV2 and TRBJ2-1; the D gene is possibly TRBD1 (5 bases). The CDR3 is 15 amino acids. V lost 6 bases and J 7 bases, leaving 19 bases between the germline ends. Germline CDR1 reads SNHLY; CDR2 reads FYNNEI. The CDR3 loop reads CASSRTGAAGNEQFF. The CDR3 bases are TGTGCCAGCAGCCGCACAGGAGCTGCTGGAAATGAGCAGTTCTTC. Filled out from reference TRBV2 and TRBJ2-1, the complete variable domain reads EPEVTQTPSHQVTQMGQEVILRCVPISNHLYFYWYRQILGQKVEFLVSFYNNEISEKSEIFDDQFSVERPDGSNFTLKIRSTKLEDSAMYFCASSRTGAAGNEQFFGPGTRLTVL.

V gene TRBV9 combines with J gene TRBJ1-1, with D possibly being TRBD1 (5 bases). Per the germline V gene, CDR1 is SGDLS and CDR2 is YYNGEE. Deletions cut 2 bases from V and 8 bases from J, with 16 bases between. The CDR3 has 14 amino acids. The CDR3 coding sequence is TGTGCCAGCAGCGTGAGGGGACGGGGGGAGGAAGCTTTCTTT. Translation: CASSVRGRGEEAFF.

This sequence joins TRBV7-2 and TRBJ2-4, with 9 bases fitting TRBD1. V lost 4 bases and J lost 8; bases outside the gene matches: 6. This CDR3 region has 14 residues. CDR1 SGHTA and CDR2 FQGNSA come from the germline V gene. The CDR3 protein is CASSWGTGRDIQYF. The CDR3 DNA is TGTGCCAGCAGCTGGGGGACAGGGAGGGACATTCAGTACTTC.

At least ten counts were recorded for this clone. The chain is built from TRBV27 and TRBJ2-1; the D gene is possibly TRBD2 (6 bases). The CDR3 has 15 residues. The V end was cut by 1 base, the J end by 4 bases, with 11 bases between. Germline lookup yields CDR1 MNHEY and CDR2 SMNVEV (reference sequence). CDR3 DNA sequence: TGTGCCAGCAGTTTATACTCGCGGGGATACAATGAGCAGTTCTTC. Translating it yields CASSLYSRGYNEQFF.

This clone appeared a single time. The V and J genes are TRBV18 and TRBJ1-1; 8 bases are a match to TRBD1. CDR3 length equals 15 residues. Germline loops: CDR1 KGHSH, CDR2 LQKENI. Trimming at V came to 1 base and at J to 4 bases, leaving 5 bases not matched to a gene. CDR3 nucleotides: TGTGCCAGCTCACCACTAGCAACAGGGGGCACTGAAGCTTTCTTT. Translation gives CASSPLATGGTEAFF.

The rearrangement uses TRBV27 and TRBJ1-2; possible D gene TRBD1, 6 bases. Germline V gene sequence: CDR1 MNHEY, CDR2 SMNVEV (reference sequence). This CDR3 is 14 amino acids long. V dropped 2 bases and J dropped 8 bases, with 15 bases sitting between them. The CDR3 nucleotides are TGTGCCAGCAGTTTAGACAGGACCCGCCGGGGCTACACCTTC. Protein sequence: CASSLDRTRRGYTF.

The sample holds one count of this clone. The chain links TRBV11-3 to TRBJ2-3; D perhaps matches TRBD1 (6 bases). Germline CDR1 and CDR2: SGHNT and YENEEA. The CDR3 runs 17 residues. V was cut by 0 bases and J by 3 bases, with 16 bases left in between. CDR3 sequence reads: CASSLDPPGRGTDTQYF. The CDR3 DNA is TGTGCCAGCAGCTTAGACCCCCCGGGAAGGGGGACAGATACGCAGTATTTT.

The chain carries TRBV7-2 and TRBJ2-1; 13 bases agree with TRBD2. This CDR3 has 16 amino acids. Unmatched junction bases numbered 8, after V lost 6 bases and J lost 6 bases. Germline V gives CDR1 SGHTA, CDR2 FQGNSA. CDR3 protein: CASRRGLAGEPNEQFF. The CDR3 region has the DNA TGTGCCAGCAGAAGAGGACTAGCGGGAGAACCCAATGAGCAGTTCTTC.

The V and J genes are TRBV6-1 and TRBJ2-3; D is undetermined. The V end lost 1 base, the J end lost 0 bases, and 11 bases lay between the germline ends. This CDR3 has 16 amino acids. From germline, CDR1 is MNHNS and CDR2 SASEGT. The DNA for the CDR3 is TGTGCCAGCAGTGAAGGGTGGGCCACTAGCACAGATACGCAGTATTTT. Translation: CASSEGWATSTDTQYF.